This T cell receptor beta chain was sequenced for a study of blood T cell repertoires in COVID-19. Here immunoSEQ multiplex PCR was the method, and the copy in TCRdb shows in-frame clones only, minus some. The sample contains 240,000 or so clones, around 87% of which appear only once. V was pared by 3 bases and J by 1 base, with 15 bases between. CDR1 and CDR2 from the germline V gene are SEHNR and FQNEAQ (reference sequence). The CDR3 spans 16 residues. The clonotype comes from a woman aged 70 to 79 with active or convalescent COVID-19. Sequencing was carried out using peripheral blood. The chain links TRBV7-9 to TRBJ1-1; TRBD1 might be the D (6 bases). CDR3 nucleotides: TGTGCCAGCAGCTTTTCGGCAGGGGTGGGGAACACTGAAGCTTTCTTT. It specifies CASSFSAGVGNTEAFF. Full variable domain (remainder filled in from reference TRBV7-9 and TRBJ1-1): DTGVSQNPRHKITKRGQNVTFRCDPISEHNRLYWYRQTLGQGPEFLTYFQNEAQLEKSRLLSDRFSAERPKGSFSTLEIQRTEQGDSAMYLCASSFSAGVGNTEAFFGQGTRLTVV.